What follows are 10 T cell receptor beta chains derived from one specimen sequenced in a study of tumor-infiltrating lymphocytes in primary liver carcinoma. Both RNA and DNA were isolated together from 20-30 mg of bulk tissue that had not been sorted. Starting material of about 0.45 ug total RNA yielded TCR beta cDNA via a constant-region primer. Nested multiplex PCR, run for three rounds with slightly modified ARM-PCR, yielded TCR beta libraries. Primers for the first two PCR rounds were TRBV1-TRBV30 forward primers and a C-beta reverse primer (10 cycles per round). Each CDR3 protein is one row after TCRdb ran MiXCR on the multiplex PCR reads. The sample contains 80,000 or so distinct CDR3 sequences, around 75% of which appear only once. Sequencing was done on a sample of liver tumor tissue from sampling region 4. Stated subset: tumor region T4, right-lateral pole. Every receptor here comes from a woman in her sixties with primary liver carcinoma and hepatitis B virus infection.

The V and J genes are TRBV6-5 and TRBJ2-2; weak D call: TRBD2 (6 bases). CDR3 length: 15 residues. The germline CDR1 and CDR2 sequences are MNHEY and SVGAGI. The CDR3 nucleotides read TGTGTAAGCAGACACCGGACTACCCTCACCGGGGAGCTGTTTTTT. Residues: CVSRHRTTLTGELFF.

This clonotype came up once. The missing conserved phenylalanine or tryptophan at the end of this CDR3 makes a read error likely. It is unclear where the CDR3 begins or ends on the DNA, so no DNA is shown, and the CDR3 is as TCRdb lists it. The chain links TRBV11-1 to TRBJ2-7; the table's D gene call, TRBD1, was not cross checked with the DNA. With termini counted, the CDR3 has 13 amino acids. Per germline, CDR1 SGHAT and CDR2 FQDESV (reference sequence). CDR3 sequence: CASSETGGAELYL.

A few counts support this clonotype. The V call is TRBV6-5, the J call TRBJ1-4; D is undetermined. CDR1 MNHEY and CDR2 SVGAGI come from the germline V gene. Trimming took 5 bases from V and 0 from J, leaving 7 bases between them. The CDR3 contains 14 residues. CDR3 coding DNA: TGTGCCAGCAGTAGTTCGGCAACTAATGAAAAACTGTTTTTT. It translates to CASSSSATNEKLFF.

A remark on this clonotype: At one end the junction does not follow the germline gene, possibly because of a read error. The chain combines TRBV29-1 with TRBJ2-3, with D uncertain. Germline lookup yields CDR1 SQVTM and CDR2 ANQGSEA. This CDR3 contains 10 residues. The CDR3 DNA reads TGCAGCGCTGACACAGATACGCAGAATTTT. As protein: CSADTDTQNF.

This clonotype was counted once. At one of its ends the junction is not consistent with the germline gene, which may arise from a read error. This chain joins TRBV29-1 and TRBJ2-2, with D perhaps matching TRBD1 or TRBD2 (5 bases each). Germline V gives CDR1 SQVTM, CDR2 ANQGSEA. This CDR3 is built from 13 residues. CDR3 DNA: TGCAGCGTCACGGGGCACTCGGGCTGGAAGCTGTTATTT. Translating gives CSVTGHSGWKLLF.

On this clonotype itself: The conserved final phenylalanine or tryptophan is absent from the CDR3, which likely points to a read error. The chain recombines TRBV7-8 with TRBJ2-3; TRBD1 aligns across 7 bases. V trimming: 5 bases; J trimming: 5 bases; junction bases outside the gene matches: 19. CDR3 length: 18 amino acids. Germline V gene sequence: CDR1 SGHVS, CDR2 FQNEAQ. Here the CDR3 reads CASSIPGTEVWIGDTQYC. CDR3 sequence (DNA): TGTGCCAGCAGCATTCCCGGGACAGAGGTATGGATAGGAGATACGCAGTATTGT.

This clonotype has a single count. Compared with germline, one end of the junction differs, possibly owing to a read error. The V call is TRBV6-1, the J call TRBJ2-5; D is ambiguous. Germline values: CDR1 MNHNS, CDR2 SASEGT. The CDR3 runs 13 residues. CDR3 amino acids: CASSPTVQETQYF. For the CDR3, the DNA is TGTGCCAGCAGCCCGACGGTCCAAGAGACCCAATACTTC.

This clonotype has only a few counts. It may be a read error: a sequence one base away is much more abundant. The chain recombines TRBV6-6 with TRBJ1-1; 8 nucleotides agree with TRBD1. The CDR3 loop spans 15 amino acids. Germline V gene sequence: CDR1 MNHNY, CDR2 SVGAGI (reference sequence). Losses at the gene ends were 4 bases for V and 1 base for J; bases not matched to a gene: 5. The CDR3 DNA is TGTGCCAGCAGTTGGGACAGGACGACGAACACTGAAGCTTTCTTT. Its translation: CASSWDRTTNTEAFF.

As regards this clonotype: An end of the junction differs from the germline gene, which may be a read error. This chain links TRBV29-1 with TRBJ1-1, with D uncertain. Germline values: CDR1 SQVTM, CDR2 ANQGSEA. This CDR3 spans 13 amino acids. In DNA form, the CDR3 reads TGCGGCGTTGATTCGCAGTCCAGCACTGAAGCTTTCTTT. It codes for CGVDSQSSTEAFF.

This clonotype was counted between two and nine times. It may be a read error: a sequence one base away is much more abundant. The chain is built from TRBV5-8 and TRBJ2-2; tentatively, D is TRBD1 (6 bases). The germline V gene has CDR1 SGHTS and CDR2 YDEGEE. The CDR3 loop spans 15 amino acids. The CDR3: CASSLGSGGTGELSF. DNA of the CDR3: TGTGCCAGCAGCTTGGGCAGTGGGGGCACCGGGGAGCTGTCTTTT. Combining the CDR3 with reference TRBV5-8 and TRBJ2-2 gives the whole variable domain EAGVTQSPTHLIKTRGQQATLRCSPISGHTSVYWYQQALGLGLQFLLWYDEGEERNRGNFPPRFSGRQFPNYSSELNVNALELEDSALYLCASSLGSGGTGELSFGEGSRLTVL.